Shown below are 12 T cell receptor beta chains from a single sample sequenced in a study of CD8+ T cells in alopecia areata. Reverse transcribed after extraction, RNA yielded cDNA as the sequencing template. Here immunoSEQ multiplex PCR was the method, and the copy in TCRdb shows in-frame clones only, minus some. The data hold under 300,000 clones, with around two thirds observed a single time. The source material was CD4+ T cells sorted from blood, sampled at week 0. These receptors came from a human donor with alopecia areata.

CDR3 loop: CASSQDAETRTYEQYF. CDR3 DNA sequence: TGCGCCAGCAGCCAAGATGCCGAGACTAGGACCTACGAGCAGTACTTC. The rearrangement joins TRBV4-3 to TRBJ2-7, with D maybe TRBD2 (6 bases). From germline, CDR1 is LGHNA and CDR2 YSLEER. This CDR3 comprises 16 residues. Trimming removed 0 bases from V and 2 bases from J, with 14 bases in between.

This rearrangement joins TRBV30 to TRBJ2-7, with TRBD2 as a possible D gene (5 bases). The CDR3 contains 12 residues. Per the germline V gene, CDR1 is GTSNPN and CDR2 is SVGIG (reference sequence). V lost 2 bases and J 3 bases, leaving 8 bases between the germline ends. The CDR3 coding sequence is TGTGCCTGGAGTAAAGGGAGCTACGAGCAGTACTTC. This codes for CAWSKGSYEQYF.

This clone was seen a few times. V gene TRBV10-3 combines with J gene TRBJ2-5; TRBD2 agrees at 10 bases. In germline, CDR1 is ENHRY, CDR2 SYGVKD. Germline trimming cut 5 bases from V and 0 bases from J; bases unmatched to any gene: 6. The CDR3 contains 16 residues. In DNA, the CDR3 is TGTGCCATCAGTTCCCTCGGACTAGCGGACCAAGAGACCCAGTACTTC. Protein product: CAISSLGLADQETQYF.

CDR3 nucleotide sequence: TGCAGCGTTGGATTCGTCACCGGGGAGCTGTTTTTT. Its protein is CSVGFVTGELFF. The rearrangement joins TRBV29-1 to TRBJ2-2; D gene unclear. Deletions cut 4 bases from V and 4 bases from J, with 7 bases between. CDR3 length: 12 amino acids. Germline V lookup: CDR1 SQVTM, CDR2 ANQGSEA.

The chain links TRBV7-9 to TRBJ1-2, with 9 bases aligning to TRBD1. The CDR3 extends over 15 amino acids. The germline CDR1 and CDR2 sequences are SEHNR and FQNEAQ (reference sequence). V lost 5 bases to trimming and J lost 8 bases; unmatched junction nucleotides: 12. CDR3 residues: CASSLARTGARGYTF. DNA of the CDR3: TGTGCCAGCAGCCTCGCCCGGACAGGGGCTAGAGGCTACACCTTC.

The chain carries TRBV19 and TRBJ2-5; perhaps TRBD2 as D (6 bases). Looked up from germline, CDR1 is LNHDA and CDR2 is SQIVND (reference sequence). The V gene lost 5 bases and the J gene lost 9 bases, with 16 bases spanning the gap. This CDR3 is built from 13 residues. The CDR3 bases are TGTGCCAGTAGTGTCTCCGGCGGAGGGTCCCAGTACTTC. It translates to CASSVSGGGSQYF.

The chain combines TRBV25-1 with TRBJ1-6; D uncertain. Trimming left V 7 bases short and J 10 bases short, with 17 bases between. Germline values: CDR1 MGHDK, CDR2 SYGVNS. The CDR3 runs to 14 residues. CDR3: CASNRGLRWSPLHF. The CDR3 DNA follows: TGTGCCAGCAACAGAGGACTGAGGTGGTCACCCCTCCACTTT.

This chain joins TRBV7-2 and TRBJ2-4; a weak D match, TRBD1 (6 bases). Trimming took 1 base from V and 5 from J, leaving 9 bases between them. The CDR3 is 14 residues long. The germline CDR1 and CDR2 sequences are SGHTA and FQGNSA. The CDR3 DNA reads as TGTGCCAGCAGCTTAGTCGCAGGGGAAAACATTCAGTACTTC. Protein sequence: CASSLVAGENIQYF.

The rearrangement links TRBV2 to TRBJ1-6; TRBD1 aligns across 8 bases. Unmatched junction bases numbered 10, after V lost 7 bases and J lost 8 bases. The CDR3 contains 15 residues. Germline V gene sequence: CDR1 SNHLY, CDR2 FYNNEI. This CDR3 reads CASKTGGTIDSPLHF. The CDR3 nucleotides are TGTGCCAGCAAAACAGGGGGTACGATCGATTCACCCCTCCACTTT.

The chain employs TRBV29-1 and TRBJ2-1; 9 bases align to TRBD1. Germline V lookup: CDR1 SQVTM, CDR2 ANQGSEA. V dropped 3 bases and J dropped 9; count of bases not matched to a gene: 6. This CDR3 region has 13 residues. CDR3 in DNA: TGCAGCGTTGACCCAACAGGGGGCGGTGAGCAGTTCTTC. Its translation: CSVDPTGGGEQFF.

The chain couples TRBV14 to TRBJ1-2; D call uncertain. V lost 4 bases and J 5 bases, leaving 14 bases between the germline ends. Germline-derived CDR1 and CDR2 are SGHDN and FVKESK. The CDR3 is made up of 14 amino acids. In DNA form, the CDR3 reads TGTGCCAGCAGCCCACCACTGACCCGGTATGGCTACACCTTC. It encodes CASSPPLTRYGYTF.

The V call is TRBV5-6, the J call TRBJ1-2, with D possibly being TRBD1 (5 bases). V shed 4 bases and J shed 4 bases, with 17 bases lying between them. This CDR3 region has 15 residues. Germline V gene data show CDR1 as SGHDT and CDR2 as YYEEEE. In DNA, the CDR3 is TGTGCCAGCAGCAGGGGCGACCGGGACCTCTATGGCTACACCTTC. Amino acids: CASSRGDRDLYGYTF.